The rows below give T cell receptor beta chains drawn from one sample of a study of cytomegalovirus exposure and HLA in healthy donors. The repertoire was sequenced with immunoSEQ multiplex PCR; TCRdb's copy has only in-frame clones and lacks some. The repertoire holds about 160,000 clones, with 65% to 70% as singletons. Sequenced material: PBMCs. These receptors came from a woman aged 18 to 35 in good health and CMV-seropositive. Each CDR3 is given with its conserved first and last residue. Clone size is not always given. Where it is, it says once, few, many or a class for expanded clones.

15	TRBV9	TRBJ2-7	-	CASSVNPGGGEEQYF
14	TRBV15	TRBJ2-1	-	CATSRAPPNSQQFF
13	TRBV6-5	TRBJ1-2	-	CASSRDRVGGYTF
14	TRBV5-1	TRBJ2-7	few	CASSSRDRVHEQYF
12	TRBV6-5	TRBJ1-1	-	CASLDWTDEAFF
16	TRBV9	TRBJ1-2	few	CASSAFAGTGESGYTF
14	TRBV7-9	TRBJ1-2	-	CASSLARAGYGYTF
14	TRBV19	TRBJ1-1	once	CASSRAGLISEAFF
14	TRBV19	TRBJ1-4	few	CASSMWTGLEKLFF
15	TRBV6-1	TRBJ2-3	many	CASSRSSGGTDTQYF
14	TRBV5-5	TRBJ1-5	-	CASSPGTGHQPQHF
15	TRBV27	TRBJ1-4	once	CASSSPGQGNEKLFF
13	TRBV25-1	TRBJ1-3	-	CASSPRSGNTIYF
17	TRBV5-1	TRBJ1-1	-	CASSLRATGGVSTEAFF
14	TRBV6-4	TRBJ1-5	-	CAFLGHKINQPQHF
17	TRBV21-1	TRBJ1-1	-	CASSKPDRGQGDTEAFF
14	TRBV5-1	TRBJ2-5	-	CASSAGGGQETQYF
15	TRBV13	TRBJ1-4	few	CASSLGTGGNEKLFF
13	TRBV7-9	TRBJ2-7	-	CASRGGTPYEQYF
16	TRBV29-1	TRBJ2-4	few	CSVVTGGNLAKNIQYF
15	TRBV19	TRBJ2-5	few	CASRTRAGDGETQYF
14	TRBV30	TRBJ2-2	-	CAWKGTSGSGELFF
15	TRBV30	TRBJ2-3	-	CAWSSGAGAGDTQYF
14	TRBV9	TRBJ2-3	-	CASTDGGRADTQYF
13	TRBV15	TRBJ1-1	-	CATSNTGNTEAFF
15	TRBV27	TRBJ1-2	-	CASSSRGEFNYGYTF
14	TRBV28	TRBJ1-1	once	CASRSRGSTTEAFF
16	TRBV19	TRBJ2-2	-	CASSIVNRRNTGELFF
15	TRBV9	TRBJ1-4	-	CASSISWQDNEKLFF
12	TRBV6-1	TRBJ2-7	-	CASSGQRYEQYF
13	TRBV7-2	TRBJ2-3	-	CASSERGTDTQYF
15	TRBV7-3	TRBJ2-3	once	CASSLLAGITDTQYF
11	TRBV18	TRBJ1-1	-	CASSPTGRAFF
15	TRBV6-5	TRBJ2-7	few	CASSYVAGGSYEQYF
15	TRBV27	TRBJ2-1	few	CASSFMAAGANEQFF
15	TRBV6-5	TRBJ2-7	-	CASSRTGYGIDEQYF
16	TRBV5-3	TRBJ1-6	-	CARSLGDCENNSPLHF
16	TRBV19	TRBJ2-1	-	CASTPQTSGSYNEQFF
12	TRBV7-2	TRBJ1-6	-	CASSFANSPLHF
13	TRBV30	TRBJ1-5	-	CAWGGQGLGPQHF
15	TRBV6-1	TRBJ2-7	-	CASSEPGQGSYEQYF
15	TRBV5-1	TRBJ2-3	-	CASSFAASGRDTQYF
15	TRBV5-4	TRBJ2-7	-	CASSLLQGASHEQYF
15	TRBV7-8	TRBJ2-5	-	CASSLGTSGQETQYF
12	TRBV28	TRBJ2-2	-	CASSLNKGELFF
13	TRBV6-5	TRBJ1-5	few	CASKRNSNQPQHF
15	TRBV6-5	TRBJ1-1	once	CASSYLQGWSTEAFF
14	TRBV6-1	TRBJ2-7	-	CASSETWDRNEQYF
16	TRBV28	TRBJ2-1	once	CASSLVGLAESNEQFF
14	TRBV6-1	TRBJ2-7	few	CASSDRALSYEQYF
15	TRBV7-9	TRBJ1-4	-	CASSFRQGGNEKLFF
17	TRBV4-2	TRBJ1-4	-	CASSLVGGGATNEKLFF
17	TRBV11-1	TRBJ1-2	-	CASSLDGGISRNYGYTF
15	TRBV19	TRBJ2-1	-	CACSSGSPSYNEQFF
15	TRBV5-8	TRBJ2-3	few	CASSLTGQGADTQYF
17	TRBV28	TRBJ2-3	once	CASRPPGLAGFWDTQYF
14	TRBV2	TRBJ1-5	few	CASSDQGGNQPQHF
13	TRBV5-1	TRBJ2-1	once	CASSLAIGGLWFF
12	TRBV19	TRBJ1-2	-	CASSIGDYGYTF
15	TRBV4-1	TRBJ2-3	-	CASSQDQGRYDTQYF